The clone carrying this T cell receptor beta chain was recorded once. The CDR3 loop spans 15 amino acids. Germline V gene sequence: CDR1 MDHEN, CDR2 SYDVKM. V lost 8 bases to trimming and J lost 1 base, with 17 bases between them. Data came from immunoSEQ multiplex PCR; TCRdb stores just in-frame clones and leaves some out. The sample records about 280,000 clones, approximately 89% being singletons. This sample is part of a study of Ad26.COV2.S vaccination and SARS-CoV-2 variants. Study as a whole: As a participant in COV1001, the donor was in the Ad26.COV2.S trial arm. Donor got 5x10^10 or 1x10^11 viral particles of Ad26.COV2.S.

Regarding treatment: over 15 received Ad26.COV2.S at low or high dose, single or two shots; roughly 5 received placebo; per-sample allocation not given. Each sample was drawn 63 days after the first injection (of vaccine or placebo). In Boston, an adult donor aged 18-55 years took part. This receptor was obtained from a person between 18 and 60 years old who received the Ad26.COV2.S COVID-19 vaccine or a placebo. The chain is built from TRBV28 and TRBJ1-2; a weak D match, TRBD1 (6 bases). The material sequenced was peripheral blood, taken in a trial of Ad26.COV2.S vaccine versus placebo. CDR3 protein: CASCGTGIFNYGYTF. For the CDR3, the DNA is TGTGCCAGCTGCGGAACAGGGATTTTTAACTATGGCTACACCTTC.